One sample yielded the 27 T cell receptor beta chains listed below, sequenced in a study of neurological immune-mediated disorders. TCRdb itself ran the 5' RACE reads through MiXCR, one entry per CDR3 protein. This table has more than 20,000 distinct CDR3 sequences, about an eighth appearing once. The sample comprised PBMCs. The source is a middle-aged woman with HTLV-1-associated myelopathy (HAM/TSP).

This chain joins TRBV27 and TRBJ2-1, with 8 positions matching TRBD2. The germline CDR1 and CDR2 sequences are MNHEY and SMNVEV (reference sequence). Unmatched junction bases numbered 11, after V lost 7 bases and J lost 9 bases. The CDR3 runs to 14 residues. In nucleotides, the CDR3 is TGTGCCAGCACGGCGGGGGGTTCCTACGCTGAGCAGTTCTTC. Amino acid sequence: CASTAGGSYAEQFF.

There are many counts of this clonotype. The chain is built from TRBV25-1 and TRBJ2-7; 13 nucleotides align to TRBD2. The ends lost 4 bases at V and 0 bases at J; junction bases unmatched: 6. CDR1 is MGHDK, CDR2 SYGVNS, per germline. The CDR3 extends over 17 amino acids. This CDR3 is CASSGGTSGAFSYEQYF. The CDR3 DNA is TGTGCCAGCAGTGGGGGGACTAGCGGGGCCTTCTCCTACGAGCAGTACTTC.

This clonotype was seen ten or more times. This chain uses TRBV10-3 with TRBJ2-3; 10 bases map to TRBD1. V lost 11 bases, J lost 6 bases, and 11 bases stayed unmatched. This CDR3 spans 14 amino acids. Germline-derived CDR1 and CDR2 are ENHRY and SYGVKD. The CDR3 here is CALSRQGARDTQYF. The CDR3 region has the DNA TGTGCCCTAAGCCGACAGGGGGCTAGGGATACGCAGTATTTT.

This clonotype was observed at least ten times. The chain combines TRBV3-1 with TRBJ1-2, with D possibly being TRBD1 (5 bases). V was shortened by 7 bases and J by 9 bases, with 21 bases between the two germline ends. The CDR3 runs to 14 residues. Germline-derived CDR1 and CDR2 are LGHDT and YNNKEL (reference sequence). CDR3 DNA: TGTGCCAGCACCCCCTCAGAAGGGACGGGGAGCTACACCTTC. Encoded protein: CASTPSEGTGSYTF.

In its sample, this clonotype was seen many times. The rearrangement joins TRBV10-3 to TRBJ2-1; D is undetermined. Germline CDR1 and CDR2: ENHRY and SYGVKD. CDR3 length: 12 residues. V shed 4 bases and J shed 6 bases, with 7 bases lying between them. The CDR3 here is CAISAGGNEQFF. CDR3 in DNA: TGTGCCATCAGTGCCGGTGGCAATGAGCAGTTCTTC.

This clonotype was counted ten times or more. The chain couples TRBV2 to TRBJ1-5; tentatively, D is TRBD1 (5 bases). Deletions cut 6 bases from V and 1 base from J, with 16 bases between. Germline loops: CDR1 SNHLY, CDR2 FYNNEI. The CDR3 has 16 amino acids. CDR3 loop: CASRARRGESNQPQHF. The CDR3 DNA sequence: TGTGCCAGCAGGGCTAGACGAGGGGAGAGCAATCAGCCCCAGCATTTT.

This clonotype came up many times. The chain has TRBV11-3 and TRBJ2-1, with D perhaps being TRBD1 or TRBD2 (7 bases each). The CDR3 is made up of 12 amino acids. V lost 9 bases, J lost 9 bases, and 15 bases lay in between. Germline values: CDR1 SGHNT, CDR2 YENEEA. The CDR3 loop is CASGGGGVEQFF. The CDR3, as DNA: TGTGCCAGTGGGGGAGGGGGCGTTGAGCAGTTCTTC.

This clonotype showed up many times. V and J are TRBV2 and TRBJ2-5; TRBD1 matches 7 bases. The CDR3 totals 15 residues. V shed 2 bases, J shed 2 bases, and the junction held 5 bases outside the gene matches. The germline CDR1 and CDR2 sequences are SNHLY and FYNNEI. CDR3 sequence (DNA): TGTGCCAGCAGTGAAACATCAGGGGGACAAGAGACCCAGTACTTC. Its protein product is CASSETSGGQETQYF.

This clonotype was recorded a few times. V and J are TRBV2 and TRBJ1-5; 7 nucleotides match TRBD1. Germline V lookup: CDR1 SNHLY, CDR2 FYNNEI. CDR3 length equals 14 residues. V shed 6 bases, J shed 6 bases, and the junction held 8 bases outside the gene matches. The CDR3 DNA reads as TGTGCCAGCAGGGCCACAGGGGCGGGTCAGCCCCAGCATTTT. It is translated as CASRATGAGQPQHF.

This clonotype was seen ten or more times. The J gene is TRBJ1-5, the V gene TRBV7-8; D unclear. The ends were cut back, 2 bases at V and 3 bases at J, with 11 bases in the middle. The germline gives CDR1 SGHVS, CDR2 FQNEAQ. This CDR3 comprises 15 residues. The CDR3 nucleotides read TGTGCCAGCAGCTTAAGGGAGTTAGACAATCAGCCCCAGCATTTT. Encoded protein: CASSLRELDNQPQHF.

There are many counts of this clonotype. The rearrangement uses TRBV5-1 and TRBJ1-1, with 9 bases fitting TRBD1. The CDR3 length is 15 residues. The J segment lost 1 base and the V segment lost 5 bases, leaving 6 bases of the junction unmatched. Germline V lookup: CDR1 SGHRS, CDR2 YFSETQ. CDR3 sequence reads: CASSPDRGRNTEAFF. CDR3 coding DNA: TGCGCCAGCAGTCCAGACAGGGGGAGGAACACTGAAGCTTTCTTT. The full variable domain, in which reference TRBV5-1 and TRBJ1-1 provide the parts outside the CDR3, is KAGVTQTPRYLIKTRGQQVTLSCSPISGHRSVSWYQQTPGQGLQFLFEYFSETQRNKGNFPGRFSGRQFSNSRSEMNVSTLELGDSALYLCASSPDRGRNTEAFFGQGTRLTVV.

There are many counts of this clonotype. The CDR3: CAWSDSNQPQHF. The CDR3 coding sequence is TGTGCCTGGAGTGACAGCAATCAGCCCCAGCATTTT. V gene TRBV30 combines with J gene TRBJ1-5; D is uncertain. The CDR3 runs 12 residues. V was trimmed by 1 base and J by 1 base, leaving 2 bases between them. Germline lookup yields CDR1 GTSNPN and CDR2 SVGIG (reference sequence).

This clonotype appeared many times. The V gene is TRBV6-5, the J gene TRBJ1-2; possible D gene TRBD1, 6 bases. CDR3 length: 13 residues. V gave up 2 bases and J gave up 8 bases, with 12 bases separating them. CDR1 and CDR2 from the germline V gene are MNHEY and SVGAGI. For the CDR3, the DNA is TGTGCCAGCAGTTACGGGCAGGGGATGGGCTACACCTTC. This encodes CASSYGQGMGYTF.

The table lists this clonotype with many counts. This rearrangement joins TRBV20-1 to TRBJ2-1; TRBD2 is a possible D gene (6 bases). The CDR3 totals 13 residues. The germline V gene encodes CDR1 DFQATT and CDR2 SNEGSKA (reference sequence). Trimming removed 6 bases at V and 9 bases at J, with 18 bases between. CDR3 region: CSAKVVPGVEQFF. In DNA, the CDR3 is TGCAGTGCCAAGGTTGTCCCGGGGGTTGAGCAGTTCTTC.

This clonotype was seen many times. CDR3 sequence: CASSFPDRVEQYF. In DNA form, the CDR3 reads TGCGCCAGCAGCTTTCCCGACAGGGTCGAGCAGTACTTC. The chain uses TRBV5-1 and TRBJ2-7; 7 bases fit TRBD1. V shed 2 bases and J 6 bases; nucleotides not matched to a gene: 5. The CDR3 extends over 13 amino acids. The V gene's germline CDR1 is SGHRS and CDR2 YFSETQ.

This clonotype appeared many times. CDR3: CASSLAGAGRGNTEAFF. The CDR3 DNA reads as TGTGCCAGCAGCTTAGCGGGTGCAGGGCGGGGGAACACTGAAGCTTTCTTT. This chain uses TRBV7-3 with TRBJ1-1, with D maybe TRBD1 (5 bases). This CDR3 has 17 residues. Germline CDR1 is SGHTA and CDR2 is FQGTGA. Trimming left V 2 bases short and J 1 base short, with 17 bases between.

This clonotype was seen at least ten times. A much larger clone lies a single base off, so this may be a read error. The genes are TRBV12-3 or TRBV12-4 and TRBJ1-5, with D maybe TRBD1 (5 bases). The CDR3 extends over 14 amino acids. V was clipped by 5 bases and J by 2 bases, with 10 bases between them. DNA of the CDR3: TGTGCCAGCAGTCGGGCGGGGGGCAATCAGCCCCAGCATTTT. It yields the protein CASSRAGGNQPQHF.

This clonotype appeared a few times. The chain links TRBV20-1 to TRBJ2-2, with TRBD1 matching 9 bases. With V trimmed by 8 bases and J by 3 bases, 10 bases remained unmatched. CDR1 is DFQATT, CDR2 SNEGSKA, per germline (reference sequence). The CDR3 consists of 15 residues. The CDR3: CSIIQGAQDTGELFF. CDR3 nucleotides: TGCAGTATTATACAGGGGGCTCAGGACACCGGGGAGCTGTTTTTT.

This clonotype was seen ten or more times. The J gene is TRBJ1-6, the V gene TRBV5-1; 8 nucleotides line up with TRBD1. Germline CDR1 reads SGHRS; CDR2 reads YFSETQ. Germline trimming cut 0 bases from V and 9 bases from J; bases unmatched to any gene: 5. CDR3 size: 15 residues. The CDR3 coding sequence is TGCGCCAGCAGCTTGGGCCAGGGGGCGAGTTCACCCCTCCACTTT. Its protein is CASSLGQGASSPLHF.

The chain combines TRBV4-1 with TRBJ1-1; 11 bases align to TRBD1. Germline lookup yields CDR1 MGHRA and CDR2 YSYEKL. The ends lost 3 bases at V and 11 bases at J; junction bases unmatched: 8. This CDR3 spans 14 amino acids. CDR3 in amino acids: CASSQGTGGSRAFF. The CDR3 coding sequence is TGCGCCAGCAGCCAGGGGACAGGGGGGTCCAGGGCTTTCTTT.

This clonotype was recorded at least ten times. The CDR3 bases are TGTGCTAGTGGTTTGAGGCGGGCCCCCTACAATGAGCAGTTCTTC. Its translation: CASGLRRAPYNEQFF. The chain combines TRBV12-5 with TRBJ2-1, with D perhaps TRBD2 (5 bases). CDR3 length equals 15 residues. Germline values: CDR1 LGHNT, CDR2 FRNRAP. Deletions cut 2 bases from V and 2 bases from J, with 10 bases between.

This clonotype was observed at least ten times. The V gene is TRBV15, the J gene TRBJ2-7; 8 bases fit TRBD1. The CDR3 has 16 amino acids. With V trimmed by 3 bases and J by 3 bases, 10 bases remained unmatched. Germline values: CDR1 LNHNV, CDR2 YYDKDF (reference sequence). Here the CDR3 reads CATSRKSGTGNYEQYF. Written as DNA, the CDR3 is TGTGCCACCAGCAGGAAGTCCGGGACAGGAAACTACGAGCAGTACTTC.

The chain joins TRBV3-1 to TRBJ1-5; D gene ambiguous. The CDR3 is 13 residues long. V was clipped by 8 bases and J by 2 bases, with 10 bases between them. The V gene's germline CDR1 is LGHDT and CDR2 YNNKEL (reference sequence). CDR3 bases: TGTGCCAGCCAAGACCGGGGCAATCAGCCCCAGCATTTT. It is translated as CASQDRGNQPQHF. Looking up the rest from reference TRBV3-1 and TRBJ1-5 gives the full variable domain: DTAVSQTPKYLVTQMGNDKSIKCEQNLGHDTMYWYKQDSKKFLKIMFSYNNKELIINETVPNRFSPKSPDKAHLNLHINSLELGDSAVYFCASQDRGNQPQHFGDGTRLSIL.

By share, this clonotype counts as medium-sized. The chain's CDR3 is CASSLVAKGTEAFF. As DNA, the CDR3 is TGCGCCAGCAGCTTGGTGGCCAAGGGGACTGAAGCTTTCTTT. The chain carries TRBV5-1 and TRBJ1-1; D may be TRBD1 (5 bases). In germline, CDR1 is SGHRS, CDR2 YFSETQ. The CDR3 runs 14 residues. With 0 bases removed from V and 5 bases from J, the gap between germline ends came to 11 bases.

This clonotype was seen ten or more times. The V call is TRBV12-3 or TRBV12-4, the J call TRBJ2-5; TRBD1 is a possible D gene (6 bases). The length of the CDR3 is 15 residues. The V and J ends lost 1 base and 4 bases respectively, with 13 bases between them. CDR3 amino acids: CASSLGGIRGETQYF. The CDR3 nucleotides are TGTGCCAGCAGTTTAGGAGGGATCAGGGGAGAGACCCAGTACTTC.

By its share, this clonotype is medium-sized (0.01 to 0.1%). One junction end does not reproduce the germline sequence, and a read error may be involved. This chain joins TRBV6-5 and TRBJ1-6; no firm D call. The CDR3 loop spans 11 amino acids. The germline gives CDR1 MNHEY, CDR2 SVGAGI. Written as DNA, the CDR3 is TGCCTCGATAAGGAAGGTTCACCCCTCCACTTT. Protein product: CLDKEGSPLHF.

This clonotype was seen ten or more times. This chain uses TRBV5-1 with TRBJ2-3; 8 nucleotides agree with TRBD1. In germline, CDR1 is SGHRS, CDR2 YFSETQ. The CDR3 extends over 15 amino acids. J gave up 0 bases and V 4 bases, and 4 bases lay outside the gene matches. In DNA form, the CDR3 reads TGCGCCAGCAGCAAAACAGGGGGGAGCACAGATACGCAGTATTTT. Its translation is CASSKTGGSTDTQYF.